This entry describes one T cell receptor (beta chain). The antigen is not known. In germline, CDR1 is SGHVS, CDR2 FQNEAQ. V was pared by 7 bases and J by 1 base, with 17 bases between. The CDR3 loop spans 16 amino acids. This entry is derived from a study of T-cell memory formation after mild COVID-19. Turning to the study itself: Largely donor-specific sequence clusters came from a couple of donors.

TCRdb recomputed calls from the 5' RACE reads with MiXCR, one row per CDR3 protein. The sample consists of some 320,000 distinct CDR3 sequences, more than 15% of them appearing once. The study, taken as a whole, reports: Largely, contracting CD4+ clones fell within CM and EM, and contracting CD8+ clones within EMRA.

The sequence derives from a man between 18 and 29 years old who had mild COVID-19 (a few samples of this study predate the infection). Cell type and time point are not known. The specimen sequenced was PBMCs or a T cell subset sorted from them (not recorded which). The V gene is TRBV7-8, the J gene TRBJ1-5; possibly TRBD1 for D (6 bases). The CDR3 DNA reads TGTGCCAGCATCCCAGAGGGGGGGATGAGCAATCAGCCCCAGCATTTT. Residues: CASIPEGGMSNQPQHF.